Below are 13 T cell receptor beta chains sequenced from a single sample in a study of beta chain bispecific antibodies for T cell cancers (dated by TCRdb to the early 2020s). What the authors observed across the whole study: Each sequenced sample mixed leukemia cell line cells with normal T cells, and most targeted TRBV signal came from the leukemia cells rather than normal T cells.

No cognate antigen is known for these TCRs. T cells were expanded from blood mononuclear cells for 2 to 3 days with either the anti-CD3 antibody OKT3 or CD3/CD28 Dynabeads. Library preparation used 5' RACE. TCRdb reran the public reads through fastp at Q25 and MiXCR, keeping productive beta chains. CDR3 protein sequences are deduplicated, and each keeps its most common genes and DNA. In this sample the table shows 15,000 to 20,000 distinct CDR3 sequences, over 2% of which occur a single time. Less than 9% of the sample goes to the ten largest clones. Input material: healthy donor T cells cultured with leukemia cells. These receptors were obtained from a human donor in good health. Some clones in this sample may be carry-over from other donors' samples.

The table lists this clonotype with many counts. The chain has TRBV18 and TRBJ2-1, with D uncertain. Deletions cut 3 bases from V and 0 bases from J, with 12 bases between. CDR1 is KGHSH and CDR2 is LQKENI in the germline V gene. There are 16 residues in the CDR3. The CDR3 is CASSPGLQSSYNEQFF. In DNA, the CDR3 is TGTGCCAGCTCACCGGGCCTCCAGAGCTCCTACAATGAGCAGTTCTTC.

This clonotype turned up a few times. CDR3 residues: CASSLGSNQPQHF. Here the CDR3 DNA reads TGTGCCAGCAGTTTGGGCAGCAATCAGCCCCAGCATTTT. The rearrangement links TRBV28 to TRBJ1-5; no reliable D call. CDR1 and CDR2 (germline): MDHEN, SYDVKM. The CDR3 sequence is 13 residues long. Trimming removed 3 bases at V and 1 base at J, with 4 bases between.

This clonotype came up a few times. The CDR3 nucleotides read TGTGCCAGCAGTTTAGGGGCGGCCTATAGCAATCAGCCCCAGCATTTT. Its protein product is CASSLGAAYSNQPQHF. The gene calls are TRBV27 and TRBJ1-5; D is possibly TRBD1 (5 bases). The length of the CDR3 is 16 residues. The V and J ends lost 2 bases and 0 bases respectively, with 11 bases between them. Germline lookup yields CDR1 MNHEY and CDR2 SMNVEV (reference sequence).

This clonotype was found many times. The CDR3 sequence: CASRLAGQTNNEQFF. The DNA for the CDR3 is TGCGCCAGCAGGCTAGCGGGACAGACAAACAATGAGCAGTTCTTC. This chain uses TRBV5-1 with TRBJ2-1; 9 positions match TRBD2. The CDR3 loop spans 15 amino acids. The V segment lost 5 bases and the J segment 5 bases; nucleotides outside the gene matches: 8. Germline CDR1 reads SGHRS; CDR2 reads YFSETQ.

This clonotype was detected many times. The V and J genes are TRBV20-1 and TRBJ1-1, with TRBD1 matching 7 bases. This CDR3 has 15 amino acids. Trimming removed 6 bases from V and 1 base from J; junction bases left unmatched: 11. Germline values: CDR1 DFQATT, CDR2 SNEGSKA (reference sequence). CDR3 nucleotide sequence: TGCAGTGCGGTACAGGGGATTACCAGGAACACTGAAGCTTTCTTT. Encoded protein: CSAVQGITRNTEAFF.

This clonotype came up many times. This chain uses TRBV3-1 with TRBJ2-4; 7 nucleotides agree with TRBD1. The trim removed 0 bases at V and 15 bases at J, leaving 11 bases unmatched. This CDR3 has 14 amino acids. CDR1 and CDR2 (germline): LGHDT, YNNKEL (reference sequence). The CDR3 reads CASSQDLEGQRTYF. The CDR3 DNA is TGTGCCAGCAGCCAAGATCTAGAGGGACAGCGCACGTACTTC.

Ten or more counts support this clonotype. V usage is TRBV10-3 and J usage is TRBJ1-4; no reliable D call. Trimming stripped 3 bases from V and 8 bases from J, with 10 bases between. The CDR3 sequence is 13 residues long. Germline assignment: CDR1 ENHRY and CDR2 SYGVKD. CDR3 sequence reads: CAISDRALEKLFF. The CDR3 DNA reads as TGTGCCATCAGTGACCGGGCTTTAGAAAAACTGTTTTTT.

This clonotype was observed many times. This chain links TRBV6-1 with TRBJ2-1; D possibly corresponds to TRBD1 (6 bases). CDR1 MNHNS and CDR2 SASEGT come from the germline V gene. V shed 5 bases and J shed 2 bases, with 28 bases lying between them. The CDR3 is 20 residues long. CDR3 nucleotides: TGTGCCAGCAGTAACACATCCGGGCCGGGACAAACGTGGGCCTACAATGAGCAGTTCTTC. Residues: CASSNTSGPGQTWAYNEQFF.

This clonotype has a count of ten or more. The rearrangement links TRBV14 to TRBJ2-1; D remains ambiguous. The CDR3 is 13 residues long. CDR1 is SGHDN, CDR2 FVKESK, per germline. V was shortened by 4 bases and J by 1 base, with 5 bases between the two germline ends. CDR3 DNA sequence: TGTGCCAGCAGCCGAAGTTCCTACAATGAGCAGTTCTTC. Amino acid sequence: CASSRSSYNEQFF.

Many counts were recorded for this clonotype. The chain employs TRBV20-1 and TRBJ2-7, with TRBD2 matching over 7 bases. Trimming removed 1 base from V and 2 bases from J; junction bases left unmatched: 11. There are 16 residues in the CDR3. Germline CDR1 is DFQATT and CDR2 is SNEGSKA (reference sequence). DNA for the CDR3: TGCAGTGCTAGAGTGCGCCCTGCGGGGGTTACCTACGAGCAGTACTTC. Its translation is CSARVRPAGVTYEQYF.

This clonotype was seen at least ten times. J is TRBJ2-5 and V is TRBV18, with D hard to call. Germline loops: CDR1 KGHSH, CDR2 LQKENI. Trimming cost V 0 bases and J 4 bases, with 15 bases left between them. The CDR3 spans 16 residues. CDR3 sequence: CASSPPLLDVRETQYF. The CDR3 region has the DNA TGTGCCAGCTCACCACCCCTCTTAGACGTCAGAGAGACCCAGTACTTC.

There are many counts of this clonotype. The chain links TRBV6-5 to TRBJ2-2; D unresolved. The V gene's germline CDR1 is MNHEY and CDR2 SVGAGI. This CDR3 region has 14 residues. V was pared by 6 bases and J by 4 bases, with 12 bases between. DNA for the CDR3: TGTGCCAGCAGACCCAGTGAGTCCACCGGGGAGCTGTTTTTT. Its translation is CASRPSESTGELFF.

This clonotype occurred many times. The V gene is TRBV27, the J gene TRBJ1-1; TRBD1 is a possible D gene (5 bases). Germline loops: CDR1 MNHEY, CDR2 SMNVEV (reference sequence). Trimming cost V 5 bases and J 4 bases, with 17 bases left between them. The CDR3 covers 15 residues. The CDR3: CASSPSTAWGTEAFF. CDR3 bases: TGTGCCAGCAGTCCCTCGACAGCCTGGGGCACTGAAGCTTTCTTT.